This T cell receptor (beta chain) was obtained from a study of blood T cell repertoires in COVID-19. Across the whole study: Material from acute and convalescent COVID-19 was sourced from the United States, Italy and Spain. PBMCs, B-cell-depleted T cells, or T cells were the source of the cDNA or gDNA that made up the material.

The CDR3 length is 14 residues. The V gene lost 2 bases and the J gene lost 7 bases, with 14 bases spanning the gap. Germline CDR1 MNHEY, CDR2 SVGAGI. Study processing details: By means of reference gene primer amplification, nucleated cell counts were estimated. Sequenced by immunoSEQ multiplex PCR; TCRdb stores in-frame clones only, minus some. V and J calls and clone size are given by that table; D and trimming were obtained from the DNA. This sample has about 180,000 clones; about 89% occur once, and the top ten carry approximately 2%. The chain uses TRBV6-5 and TRBJ1-2; a possible D gene is TRBD1 (5 bases). Sequences were obtained from peripheral blood. The sequence was collected from a man aged 18-30 years who had recovered from COVID-19. The CDR3 is CASSYQAGRGGYTF. As DNA, the CDR3 is TGTGCCAGCAGTTACCAGGCAGGGAGGGGTGGCTACACCTTC.